One sample yielded the 23 T cell receptor beta chains listed below, sequenced in a study of blood T cells in healthy people across ages. With a J-beta primer mix and a sample-barcoded 5' primer, a second PCR ran about 7 to 12 cycles. TCRdb itself ran the 5' RACE reads through MiXCR, one entry per CDR3 protein. Among about a million distinct CDR3 sequences listed, just over 50% were seen once. Material for sequencing was blood. The receptors here all came from a woman in her fifties or sixties in good health.

The CDR3 loop reads CASSGLGAQYF. The CDR3 DNA is TGTGCCAGCAGTGGCCTAGGGGCCCAGTACTTC. The chain combines TRBV27 with TRBJ2-7, with a tentative D call TRBD1 (5 bases). Germline V CDR1 and CDR2: MNHEY, SMNVEV (reference sequence). Trimming cost V 5 bases and J 10 bases, with 12 bases left between them. The CDR3 length is 11 residues.

This clonotype was recorded a few times. The chain couples TRBV29-1 to TRBJ2-7; 7 nucleotides align to TRBD1. Trimming cost V 6 bases and J 4 bases; bases outside gene matches: 3. Per germline, CDR1 SQVTM and CDR2 ANQGSEA. The CDR3 is 11 amino acids. The CDR3 loop reads CSVLQGYEQYF. The CDR3 DNA reads as TGCAGCGTCCTACAGGGGTACGAGCAGTACTTC.

V gene TRBV6-5 combines with J gene TRBJ2-5; 7 bases are a match to TRBD2. CDR1 is MNHEY and CDR2 is SVGAGI in the germline V gene. The CDR3 is 13 amino acids. After removal of 5 bases from V and 11 bases from J, the junction contained 11 bases not matched to a gene. The CDR3 spells CASSPAPSGAQYF. The CDR3 DNA reads TGTGCCAGCAGTCCGGCACCGAGCGGGGCACAGTACTTC.

The gene calls are TRBV4-3 and TRBJ1-6; a weak D match, TRBD1 (5 bases). V lost 4 bases and J 7 bases, leaving 14 bases between the germline ends. This CDR3 has 15 residues. In germline, CDR1 is LGHNA, CDR2 YSLEER. The CDR3: CASSLKGIKNSPLHF. CDR3 nucleotides: TGCGCCAGCAGCCTAAAGGGGATTAAGAATTCACCCCTCCACTTT.

In this sample, this clonotype turned up a few times. The chain recombines TRBV25-1 with TRBJ2-3; TRBD2 matches at 7 bases. This CDR3 is 14 amino acids long. Trimming removed 5 bases from V and 4 bases from J; junction bases left unmatched: 6. Germline V gene lookup returns CDR1 MGHDK and CDR2 SYGVNS. The CDR3 reads CASSRLASADTQYF. CDR3 DNA: TGTGCCAGCAGTAGACTAGCCTCGGCAGATACGCAGTATTTT.

This chain uses TRBV29-1 with TRBJ2-2, with 8 bases aligning to TRBD1. Germline values: CDR1 SQVTM, CDR2 ANQGSEA. The CDR3 has 12 amino acids. J was trimmed by 14 bases and V by 2 bases; bases with no gene match: 7. CDR3 sequence reads: CSVERSRGLLFF. CDR3 nucleotides: TGCAGCGTTGAAAGGAGCAGGGGGCTCCTGTTTTTT.

The CDR3 bases are TGTGCCAGCAGCGTAGGAGGGGGGGGGCTACTGGAGACCCAGTACTTC. This sequence encodes CASSVGGGGLLETQYF. V usage is TRBV9 and J usage is TRBJ2-5; possibly TRBD2 for D (7 bases). This CDR3 comprises 16 residues. The V gene lost 0 bases and the J gene lost 5 bases, with 17 bases spanning the gap. Per germline, CDR1 SGDLS and CDR2 YYNGEE.

V is TRBV7-9 and J is TRBJ1-1; D not certain. Trimming left V 3 bases short and J 7 bases short, with 9 bases between. There are 12 residues in the CDR3. Germline V gene lookup returns CDR1 SEHNR and CDR2 FQNEAQ (reference sequence). The CDR3 DNA reads as TGTGCCAGCAGCTTGACGGGATTTGAAGCTTTCTTT. It encodes CASSLTGFEAFF.

This chain connects TRBV12-3 or TRBV12-4 to TRBJ2-5; TRBD2 aligns across 7 bases. V shed 5 bases, J shed 6 bases, and the junction held 18 bases outside the gene matches. This CDR3 is built from 17 residues. The CDR3 nucleotides read TGTGCCAGCAGTCCCCTAGCGGTTCAACAAGGCAAAAAGACCCAGTACTTC. Translated: CASSPLAVQQGKKTQYF.

The chain carries TRBV7-8 and TRBJ2-7; 7 bases match TRBD1. Germline CDR1 reads SGHVS; CDR2 reads FQNEAQ. J was trimmed by 2 bases and V by 6 bases; bases with no gene match: 7. This CDR3 contains 14 residues. CDR3 residues: CASSATGQTYEQYF. The DNA for the CDR3 is TGTGCCAGCAGTGCTACGGGACAGACCTACGAGCAGTACTTC.

The genes are TRBV5-1 and TRBJ2-1; D not certain. Germline loops: CDR1 SGHRS, CDR2 YFSETQ. CDR3 size: 14 residues. V was pared by 8 bases and J by 0 bases, with 12 bases between. The CDR3 DNA sequence: TGCGCCAGGAGAACAGTAAGCTCCTACAATGAGCAGTTCTTC. The encoded protein is CARRTVSSYNEQFF.

This clonotype was detected a few times. The gene calls are TRBV6-1 and TRBJ2-7; TRBD1 aligns across 9 bases. J gave up 2 bases and V 3 bases, and 8 bases lay outside the gene matches. The CDR3 is 16 residues long. In germline, CDR1 is MNHNS, CDR2 SASEGT. This chain's CDR3 is CASSDLGTGIPYEQYF. The CDR3 DNA sequence: TGTGCCAGCAGTGACTTGGGGACAGGGATCCCCTACGAGCAGTACTTC.

The rearrangement uses TRBV27 and TRBJ2-1; 9 positions match TRBD1. This CDR3 region has 16 residues. Losses at the gene ends were 4 bases for V and 8 bases for J; bases not matched to a gene: 12. The V gene's germline CDR1 is MNHEY and CDR2 SMNVEV (reference sequence). The CDR3 DNA reads TGTGCCAGCAGTTGGTCCGGGACAGGGACGGTCTATGAGCAGTTCTTC. Amino acid sequence: CASSWSGTGTVYEQFF.

The chain links TRBV4-1 to TRBJ2-1; TRBD2 matches at 9 bases. Trimming removed 3 bases from V and 0 bases from J; junction bases left unmatched: 3. This CDR3 spans 16 amino acids. The germline V gene has CDR1 MGHRA and CDR2 YSYEKL. CDR3 bases: TGCGCCAGCAGCCAGATTAGCGGGAGCTCCTACAATGAGCAGTTCTTC. Its translation is CASSQISGSSYNEQFF.

DNA for the CDR3: TGTGCCAGCAGCTTAAGCGGGAGGAACAATGAGCAGTTCTTC. Encoded protein: CASSLSGRNNEQFF. J is TRBJ2-1 and V is TRBV11-1; 9 bases line up with TRBD2. Germline trimming cut 2 bases from V and 5 bases from J; bases unmatched to any gene: 1. This CDR3 has 14 amino acids. The germline V gene has CDR1 SGHAT and CDR2 FQDESV (reference sequence).

The rearrangement uses TRBV4-1 and TRBJ2-2; D possibly corresponds to TRBD2 (5 bases). V was shortened by 3 bases and J by 0 bases, with 8 bases between the two germline ends. The germline CDR1 and CDR2 sequences are MGHRA and YSYEKL. The CDR3 sequence is 15 residues long. The CDR3 DNA follows: TGCGCCAGCAGCCAGGAGGATTCGAACACCGGGGAGCTGTTTTTT. It translates to CASSQEDSNTGELFF.

The chain couples TRBV7-2 to TRBJ2-4; D not resolved. V shed 3 bases and J shed 1 base, with 10 bases lying between them. CDR3 length: 15 residues. Germline V lookup: CDR1 SGHTA, CDR2 FQGNSA. DNA of the CDR3: TGTGCCAGCAGCTTCGAGGTGCGGGCCAAAAACATTCAGTACTTC. Translated, it gives CASSFEVRAKNIQYF.

The V and J genes are TRBV3-1 and TRBJ2-1; no clear D gene. V was trimmed by 3 bases and J by 2 bases, leaving 17 bases between them. The CDR3 totals 17 residues. From germline, CDR1 is LGHDT and CDR2 YNNKEL (reference sequence). The CDR3 DNA sequence: TGTGCCAGCAGCCAGCCCCTGTCCGGGTTTGCCTACAATGAGCAGTTCTTC. Translating it yields CASSQPLSGFAYNEQFF.

The chain recombines TRBV6-6 with TRBJ2-2, with a tentative D call TRBD2 (6 bases). The CDR3 has 15 residues. V was shortened by 5 bases and J by 3 bases, with 13 bases between the two germline ends. The V gene's germline CDR1 is MNHNY and CDR2 SVGAGI (reference sequence). The CDR3 region is CASSPLGEDTGELFF. For the CDR3, the DNA is TGTGCCAGCAGTCCCTTGGGGGAGGACACCGGGGAGCTGTTTTTT.

The gene calls are TRBV28 and TRBJ1-5; the D gene is possibly TRBD1 (5 bases). V lost 8 bases to trimming and J lost 6 bases, with 23 bases between them. The CDR3 consists of 16 residues. Per the germline V gene, CDR1 is MDHEN and CDR2 is SYDVKM. CDR3 residues: CASHTPAGNRAQPQHF. The CDR3 DNA sequence: TGTGCCAGCCACACCCCTGCAGGGAATCGGGCTCAGCCCCAGCATTTT.

The chain links TRBV7-6 to TRBJ1-6; TRBD1 matches 7 bases. Per the germline V gene, CDR1 is SGHVS and CDR2 is FNYEAQ. This CDR3 has 16 amino acids. V shed 5 bases and J 3 bases; nucleotides not matched to a gene: 7. This CDR3 reads CASSQVGTVYNSPLHF. CDR3 bases: TGTGCCAGCAGCCAAGTTGGGACAGTCTATAATTCACCCCTCCACTTT. Drawing the rest from reference TRBV7-6 and TRBJ1-6, the complete variable domain is GAGVSQSPRYKVTKRGQDVALRCDPISGHVSLYWYRQALGQGPEFLTYFNYEAQQDKSGLPNDRFSAERPEGSISTLTIQRTEQRDSAMYRCASSQVGTVYNSPLHFGNGTRLTVT.

V gene TRBV20-1 combines with J gene TRBJ1-1, with a tentative D call TRBD1 (5 bases). Germline V gene lookup returns CDR1 DFQATT and CDR2 SNEGSKA (reference sequence). The ends were cut back, 5 bases at V and 4 bases at J, with 8 bases in the middle. There are 11 residues in the CDR3. CDR3 in amino acids: CSAERGTEAFF. The CDR3 coding sequence is TGCAGTGCTGAGAGGGGCACTGAAGCTTTCTTT.

This chain uses TRBV4-3 with TRBJ2-5; 12 bases fit TRBD2. Losses at the gene ends were 1 base for V and 11 bases for J; bases not matched to a gene: 8. This CDR3 comprises 15 residues. Germline V CDR1 and CDR2: LGHNA, YSLEER. The DNA for the CDR3 is TGCGCCAGCAGCCAAGGACTAGCGGGAGTAAATGAGCAGTACTTC. This encodes CASSQGLAGVNEQYF.